A selection of T cell receptor beta chains follows, all from one sample in a study of T cells in Graves' hyperthyroidism and ophthalmopathy. One entry per CDR3 protein results from TCRdb running MiXCR on the multiplex PCR reads. The sample lists hundreds of thousands of distinct CDR3 sequences, 15% seen once, with approximately 29% in the top ten. The sequencing sample was made of blood. These TCRs come from a woman aged 25 to 39 with Graves' hyperthyroidism. CDR3s include the opening cysteine and the closing phenylalanine or tryptophan. A D gene is named only where the DNA matches it firmly. Clone size is shown for a subset of rows, as once, few, many or a class of expanded clone.

>TRBV6-1|once|TRBJ2-1|TRBD2
CASSFGGLAGGGSSYNEQFF
TGTGCCAGCAGCTTCGGGGGACTAGCGGGAGGAGGGTCCTCCTACAATGAGCAGTTCTTC
>TRBV20-1|few|TRBJ1-2|TRBD1
CSAPTGDYGYTF
TGCAGTGCCCCCACAGGGGACTATGGCTACACCTTC
>TRBV12-3/TRBV12-4|many|TRBJ2-1|NA
CASSLIRNEQFF
TGTGCCAGCAGTTTAATCCGGAATGAGCAGTTCTTC
>TRBV7-6|NA|TRBJ2-7|NA
CASSPRKWGEQYF
TGTGCCAGCAGTCCCAGAAAGTGGGGCGAGCAGTACTTC
>TRBV6-5|few|TRBJ2-3|NA
CASSYPLSTDTQYF
TGTGCCAGCAGTTATCCGTTGAGCACAGATACGCAGTATTTT
>TRBV6-1|many|TRBJ2-1|NA
CASSYRAGRNNEQFF
TGTGCCAGCAGTTACCGGGCGGGACGGAACAATGAGCAGTTCTTC
>TRBV20-1|many|TRBJ1-1|NA
CSAIFQVWDTEAFF
TGCAGTGCTATTTTCCAGGTTTGGGACACTGAAGCTTTCTTT
>TRBV15|many|TRBJ2-7|TRBD1
CATSKIRGREQYF
TGTGCCACCAGCAAGATAAGGGGGCGAGAGCAGTACTTC
>TRBV6-1|many|TRBJ2-2|NA
CASTGTGELFF
TGTGCCAGCACAGGGACCGGGGAGCTGTTTTTT
>TRBV27|many|TRBJ2-1|NA
CASSHSGTLPNEQFF
TGTGCCAGCAGTCATAGCGGTACCCTCCCCAATGAGCAGTTCTTC
>TRBV9|few|TRBJ1-4|TRBD1
CASTRRGQGNEKLFF
TGTGCCAGCACGAGGAGAGGACAGGGTAATGAAAAACTGTTTTTT
>TRBV20-1|few|TRBJ2-1|NA
CSARESLEQFF
TGCAGTGCTAGAGAAAGCCTTGAGCAGTTCTTC
>TRBV30|few|TRBJ1-2|NA
CAWRAGDGYTF
TGTGCCTGGAGAGCCGGGGATGGCTACACCTTC
>TRBV20-1|many|TRBJ1-5|TRBD1
CSARRGTDRNQPQHF
TGCAGTGCTAGACGAGGGACAGATCGAAATCAGCCCCAGCATTTT
>TRBV6-5|few|TRBJ2-5|NA
CASSYLGTGETQYF
TGTGCCAGCAGTTACCTAGGCACTGGGGAGACCCAGTACTTC
>TRBV7-9|many|TRBJ1-2|NA
CASSLRRQNYGYTF
TGTGCCAGCAGCTTACGCCGGCAGAACTATGGCTACACCTTC
>TRBV6-5|few|TRBJ2-3|NA
CASSYSGREGAGDTQYF
TGTGCCAGCAGTTACTCGGGGAGGGAGGGGGCTGGAGATACGCAGTATTTT
>TRBV5-4|NA|TRBJ2-7|TRBD2
CASSLGLSRTFLTEQYF
TGTGCCAGCAGCCTGGGACTATCCAGAACCTTCTTGACCGAGCAGTACTTC
>TRBV28|NA|TRBJ2-7|NA
CASSLPGALTYEQYF
TGTGCCAGCAGTTTGCCTGGAGCCCTCACCTACGAGCAGTACTTC
>TRBV28|many|TRBJ2-3|NA
CASSHDWTDSTDTQYF
TGTGCCAGCAGCCACGACTGGACCGATAGCACAGATACGCAGTATTTT
>TRBV5-1|few|TRBJ1-3|NA
CASSPGSKNSGNTIYF
TGCGCCAGCAGCCCCGGATCGAAAAACTCTGGAAACACCATATATTTT
>TRBV7-2|NA|TRBJ2-2|NA
CASSPSPGHTGELFF
TGTGCCAGCAGCCCATCGCCCGGGCACACCGGGGAGCTGTTTTTT
>TRBV12-3/TRBV12-4|few|TRBJ1-6|NA
CASSYRGDLSSYNSPLHF
TGTGCCAGCAGTTATCGAGGCGACCTAAGCTCCTATAATTCACCCCTCCACTTT
>TRBV29-1|few|TRBJ1-4|NA
CSVAYGTANEKLFF
TGCAGCGTCGCCTACGGGACCGCTAATGAAAAACTGTTTTTT
>TRBV7-3|few|TRBJ2-7|TRBD2
CASSPQAGGSYEQYF
TGTGCCAGCAGCCCACAAGCGGGAGGATCCTACGAGCAGTACTTC
>TRBV20-1|NA|TRBJ1-2|TRBD1
CSSAGSIQADRDSYGYTF
TGCAGCTCCGCCGGGTCAATCCAGGCGGACCGGGACAGCTATGGCTACACCTTC
>TRBV25-1|NA|TRBJ2-1|TRBD2
CASSPVAGGVVRWFF
TGTGCCAGCAGTCCAGTAGCGGGAGGCGTTGTGAGGTGGTTCTTC